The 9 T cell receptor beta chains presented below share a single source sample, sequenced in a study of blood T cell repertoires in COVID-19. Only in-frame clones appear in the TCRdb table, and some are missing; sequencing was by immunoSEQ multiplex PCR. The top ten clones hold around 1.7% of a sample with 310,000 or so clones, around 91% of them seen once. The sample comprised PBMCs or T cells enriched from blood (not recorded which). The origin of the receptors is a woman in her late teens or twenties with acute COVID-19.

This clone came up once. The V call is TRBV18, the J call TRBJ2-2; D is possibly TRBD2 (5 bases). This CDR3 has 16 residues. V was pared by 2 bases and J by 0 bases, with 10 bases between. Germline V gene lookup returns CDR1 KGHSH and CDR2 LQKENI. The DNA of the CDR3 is TGTGCCAGCTCACCAAGAGCCGGGACGAACACCGGGGAGCTGTTTTTT. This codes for CASSPRAGTNTGELFF.

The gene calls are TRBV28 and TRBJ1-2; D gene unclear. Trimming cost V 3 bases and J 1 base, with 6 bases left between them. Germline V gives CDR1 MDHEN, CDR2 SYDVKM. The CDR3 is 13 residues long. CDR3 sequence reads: CASSLARNYGYTF. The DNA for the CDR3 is TGTGCCAGCAGTTTGGCTCGTAACTATGGCTACACCTTC.

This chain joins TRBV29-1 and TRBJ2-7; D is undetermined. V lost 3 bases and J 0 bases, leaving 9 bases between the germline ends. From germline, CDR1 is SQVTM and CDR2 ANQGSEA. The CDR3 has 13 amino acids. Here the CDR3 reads CSVEVLSSYEQYF. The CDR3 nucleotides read TGCAGCGTTGAGGTCCTATCCTCCTACGAGCAGTACTTC.

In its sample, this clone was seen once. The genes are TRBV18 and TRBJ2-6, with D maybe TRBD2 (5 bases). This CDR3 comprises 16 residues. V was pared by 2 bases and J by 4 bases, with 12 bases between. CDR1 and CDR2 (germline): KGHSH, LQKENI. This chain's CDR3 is CASSPETSSGANVLTF. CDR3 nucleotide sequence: TGTGCCAGCTCACCAGAAACTAGTTCAGGGGCCAACGTCCTGACTTTC.

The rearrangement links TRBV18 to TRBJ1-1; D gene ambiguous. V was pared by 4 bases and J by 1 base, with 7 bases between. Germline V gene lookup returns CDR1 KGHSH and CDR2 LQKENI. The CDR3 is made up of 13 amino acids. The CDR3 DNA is TGTGCCAGCTCACAGGGAGCGAACACTGAAGCTTTCTTT. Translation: CASSQGANTEAFF.

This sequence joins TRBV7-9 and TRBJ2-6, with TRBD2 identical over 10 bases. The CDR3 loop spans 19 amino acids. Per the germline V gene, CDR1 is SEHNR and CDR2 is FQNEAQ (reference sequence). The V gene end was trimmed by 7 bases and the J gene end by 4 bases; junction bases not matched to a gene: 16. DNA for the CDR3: TGTGCCAGCAACACCCTTGCTTCTAGCGGGAGTACAGGGGCCAACGTCCTGACTTTC. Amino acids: CASNTLASSGSTGANVLTF.

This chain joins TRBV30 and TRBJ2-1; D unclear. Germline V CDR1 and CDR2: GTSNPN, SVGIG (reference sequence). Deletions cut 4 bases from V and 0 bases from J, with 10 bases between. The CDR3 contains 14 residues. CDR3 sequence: CAWKMAGSYNEQFF. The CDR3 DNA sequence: TGTGCCTGGAAGATGGCAGGCTCCTACAATGAGCAGTTCTTC.

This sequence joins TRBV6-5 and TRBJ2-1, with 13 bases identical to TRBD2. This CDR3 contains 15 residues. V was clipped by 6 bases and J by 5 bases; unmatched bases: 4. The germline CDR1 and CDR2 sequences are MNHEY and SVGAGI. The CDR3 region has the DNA TGTGCCAGCAGGTGGACTAGCGGGAGCGACAATGAGCAGTTCTTC. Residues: CASRWTSGSDNEQFF.

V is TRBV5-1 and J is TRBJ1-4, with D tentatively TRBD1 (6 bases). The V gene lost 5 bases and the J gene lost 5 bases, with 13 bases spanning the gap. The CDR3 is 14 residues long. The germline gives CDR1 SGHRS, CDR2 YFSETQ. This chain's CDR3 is CASSRRGQNEKLFF. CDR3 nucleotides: TGCGCCAGCAGTAGACGAGGACAGAATGAAAAACTGTTTTTT.